Presented here are 10 T cell receptor beta chains from one specimen sequenced in a study of regulatory T cells in long-lasting Graves disease. iRepertoire HTBI primers and Arm-PCR of CDR3 regions built TCR beta libraries. TCRdb re-analysed the multiplex PCR reads in MiXCR, keeping a single row per CDR3 protein. Among 510,000 or so distinct CDR3 sequences listed, around 12% were seen once. Described time point: newly diagnosed GD, antithyroid drugs for less than 3 months. Following extraction of RNA from PBMCs, that RNA was used to make the TCR library. In addition, the sample was reused for a study of T cells in Graves' hyperthyroidism and ophthalmopathy.

The specimen was peripheral blood mononuclear cells (PBMCs), collected at new diagnosis, from a patient treated with antithyroid drugs. These receptors were taken from a woman in her 30s with Graves disease.

This clonotype appeared many times. The chain couples TRBV20-1 to TRBJ2-7; TRBD2 aligns across 7 bases. The CDR3 runs to 15 residues. The V gene end was trimmed by 0 bases and the J gene end by 3 bases; junction bases not matched to a gene: 8. Per the germline V gene, CDR1 is DFQATT and CDR2 is SNEGSKA (reference sequence). The CDR3 sequence is CSAREGEGDYYEQYF. CDR3 DNA: TGCAGTGCTAGAGAGGGGGAGGGAGACTACTACGAGCAGTACTTC.

Regarding this clonotype: This clone may be a read error of a much larger clone one base away. The chain uses TRBV11-2 and TRBJ2-3, with a possible D match to TRBD1 (5 bases). Gene TRBJ1-5 matches the end of the DNA better, so the J call may be wrong. The CDR3 has 16 amino acids. Germline V gives CDR1 SGHAT, CDR2 FQNNGV. The chain's CDR3 is CASSPFGALSTDTQHF. In DNA form, the CDR3 reads TGTGCCAGCTCACCATTCGGGGCCTTAAGCACAGATACGCAGCATTTT.

This clonotype appeared many times. The chain's CDR3 is CASSVRTGFPYEQYF. The CDR3 DNA sequence: TGTGCCAGCAGCGTCCGAACCGGCTTCCCCTACGAGCAGTACTTC. V is TRBV9 and J is TRBJ2-7, with D unresolved. V was cut by 2 bases and J by 2 bases, with 14 bases left in between. The germline V gene encodes CDR1 SGDLS and CDR2 YYNGEE. This CDR3 spans 15 amino acids. The whole variable domain, filled in from reference TRBV9 and TRBJ2-7, reads DSGVTQTPKHLITATGQRVTLRCSPRSGDLSVYWYQQSLDQGLQFLIQYYNGEERAKGNILERFSAQQFPDLHSELNLSSLELGDSALYFCASSVRTGFPYEQYFGPGTRLTVT.

This clonotype was recorded many times. CDR3 nucleotide sequence: TGTGCCAGTAGTATAAGTTGGACAGGGAGTACTGAAGCTTTCTTT. Translated: CASSISWTGSTEAFF. This rearrangement joins TRBV19 to TRBJ1-1; 8 bases fit TRBD1. With V trimmed by 2 bases and J by 5 bases, 7 bases remained unmatched. Looked up from germline, CDR1 is LNHDA and CDR2 is SQIVND (reference sequence). The length of the CDR3 is 15 residues.

This clonotype was detected ten times or more. The chain is built from TRBV5-1 and TRBJ2-7; D gene ambiguous. V lost 0 bases, J lost 2 bases, and 12 bases lay in between. The CDR3 spans 15 residues. CDR1 SGHRS and CDR2 YFSETQ come from the germline V gene. The CDR3 reads CASSLGADATYEQYF. The CDR3 region has the DNA TGCGCCAGCAGCTTGGGGGCAGATGCAACCTACGAGCAGTACTTC.

On this clonotype itself: It is likely a read error: a sequence one base away is far more abundant. The V and J genes are TRBV7-9 and TRBJ2-1; a possible D gene is TRBD2 (5 bases). There are 14 residues in the CDR3. Germline CDR1 reads SEHNR; CDR2 reads FQNEAQ (reference sequence). Here the CDR3 reads CASSREGSYNEQLF. In nucleotides, the CDR3 is TGTGCCAGCAGCCGCGAGGGCTCCTACAATGAGCAGCTCTTC.

This clonotype was observed at least ten times. The chain carries TRBV20-1 and TRBJ2-3; D tentatively fits TRBD1 or TRBD2 (5 bases each). Trimming removed 3 bases at V and 3 bases at J, with 25 bases between. Germline CDR1 is DFQATT and CDR2 is SNEGSKA (reference sequence). CDR3 size: 18 residues. CDR3 region: CSASRRLAESWGTDTQYF. CDR3 in DNA: TGCAGTGCTAGCAGGAGGTTAGCAGAGTCCTGGGGGACAGATACGCAGTATTTT.

This clonotype was detected ten times or more. The chain couples TRBV19 to TRBJ2-2, with 7 positions matching TRBD1. This CDR3 comprises 15 residues. Germline V lookup: CDR1 LNHDA, CDR2 SQIVND (reference sequence). V dropped 5 bases and J dropped 6; count of bases not matched to a gene: 9. The CDR3 region has the DNA TGTGCCAGTAGTCGCGACAGGGCCGCGGCCGGGGAGCTGTTTTTT. This gives the protein CASSRDRAAAGELFF. Full variable domain (missing parts from reference TRBV19 and TRBJ2-2): DGGITQSPKYLFRKEGQNVTLSCEQNLNHDAMYWYRQDPGQGLRLIYYSQIVNDFQKGDIAEGYSVSREKKESFPLTVTSAQKNPTAFYLCASSRDRAAAGELFFGEGSRLTVL.

This clonotype was seen many times. V and J are TRBV2 and TRBJ1-2; D remains ambiguous. Trimming shortened V by 4 bases and J by 7 bases, and 16 bases separated the two germline ends. The CDR3 extends over 14 amino acids. Germline CDR1 and CDR2: SNHLY and FYNNEI. CDR3 loop: CASSAPDPLSGYTF. The CDR3 region has the DNA TGTGCCAGCAGTGCGCCGGACCCCCTGAGTGGCTACACCTTC.

This clonotype was seen at least ten times. The chain has TRBV13 and TRBJ2-1; D perhaps matches TRBD1 (6 bases). Per the germline V gene, CDR1 is PRHDT and CDR2 is FYEKMQ (reference sequence). This CDR3 comprises 13 residues. V was clipped by 4 bases and J by 7 bases, with 11 bases between them. Written as DNA, the CDR3 is TGTGCCAGCAGCTACGACACAGGGAATGAGCAGTTCTTC. Protein product: CASSYDTGNEQFF.